The rows below give T cell receptor beta chains drawn from one sample of a study of T cell responses to AZD1222 COVID-19 vaccine. This table comes from immunoSEQ multiplex PCR, and its TCRdb copy is limited to in-frame clones, with some not included. Of around 170,000 clones in the sample, approximately 90% were seen once. Source: peripheral blood, taken on day 0 of AZD1222 vaccination. The receptors were gathered from an adult in good health. Each CDR3 is given with its conserved first and last residue. A D gene is named only where the DNA matches it firmly. Clone size appears in some rows only: once, few, many, or a class for an expanded clone.

clone size: .; J gene: TRBJ2-3; V gene: TRBV14; D gene: TRBD2; CDR3 protein: CASSQRLAGGDLSTDTQYF; CDR3 DNA: TGTGCCAGCAGCCAAAGGCTCGCGGGAGGGGACCTAAGCACAGATACGCAGTATTTT
clone size: .; J gene: TRBJ1-1; V gene: TRBV6-5; D gene: .; CDR3 protein: CASSTSTASEAFF; CDR3 DNA: TGTGCCAGCAGTACCTCGACAGCGTCTGAAGCTTTCTTT
clone size: .; J gene: TRBJ1-1; V gene: TRBV5-1; D gene: .; CDR3 protein: CASSGKGALDTEAFF; CDR3 DNA: TGCGCCAGCAGCGGGAAAGGGGCTCTCGACACTGAAGCTTTCTTT
clone size: .; J gene: TRBJ2-7; V gene: TRBV6-5; D gene: TRBD1; CDR3 protein: CASSLSGGEQYF; CDR3 DNA: TGTGCCAGCAGTTTGTCAGGGGGCGAGCAGTACTTC
clone size: .; J gene: TRBJ2-7; V gene: TRBV28; D gene: TRBD2; CDR3 protein: CASSFEGTKAFFEQYF; CDR3 DNA: TGTGCCAGCAGTTTCGAGGGGACTAAAGCCTTTTTCGAGCAGTACTTC
clone size: .; J gene: TRBJ1-2; V gene: TRBV5-6; D gene: TRBD1; CDR3 protein: CASSPGQNYGYTF; CDR3 DNA: TGTGCCAGCAGCCCGGGACAGAACTATGGCTACACCTTC
clone size: .; J gene: TRBJ2-2; V gene: TRBV10-1; D gene: TRBD1; CDR3 protein: CASRTGVDTGELFF; CDR3 DNA: TGCGCCAGCAGGACAGGGGTAGATACCGGGGAGCTGTTTTTT
clone size: .; J gene: TRBJ2-7; V gene: TRBV11-2; D gene: .; CDR3 protein: CASSPFPYEQYF; CDR3 DNA: TGTGCCAGCAGCCCCTTCCCCTACGAGCAGTACTTC
clone size: .; J gene: TRBJ2-7; V gene: TRBV5-6; D gene: TRBD1; CDR3 protein: CASSLGPGTVKGYEQYF; CDR3 DNA: TGTGCCAGCAGCTTAGGACCCGGGACAGTCAAGGGCTACGAGCAGTACTTC
clone size: .; J gene: TRBJ1-5; V gene: TRBV27; D gene: .; CDR3 protein: CASSQGFGNQPQHF; CDR3 DNA: TGTGCCAGCAGCCAGGGGTTTGGCAATCAGCCCCAGCATTTT
clone size: few; J gene: TRBJ1-1; V gene: TRBV14; D gene: .; CDR3 protein: CASSQRGAANTEAFF; CDR3 DNA: TGTGCCAGCAGCCAGAGGGGGGCGGCGAACACTGAAGCTTTCTTT
clone size: .; J gene: TRBJ1-2; V gene: TRBV5-5; D gene: TRBD1; CDR3 protein: CASSVEGQGAPYGYTF; CDR3 DNA: TGTGCCAGCAGCGTGGAGGGACAGGGGGCCCCCTATGGCTACACCTTC
clone size: .; J gene: TRBJ2-7; V gene: TRBV2; D gene: .; CDR3 protein: CAGLGLASGEQYF; CDR3 DNA: TGTGCCGGGTTAGGGCTAGCGTCGGGTGAGCAGTACTTC
clone size: .; J gene: TRBJ2-7; V gene: TRBV29-1; D gene: TRBD2; CDR3 protein: CSVGAGAGEQYF; CDR3 DNA: TGCAGCGTTGGAGCGGGGGCGGGTGAGCAGTACTTC
clone size: .; J gene: TRBJ1-2; V gene: TRBV6-1; D gene: TRBD1; CDR3 protein: CASSEWGTGDNYGYTF; CDR3 DNA: TGTGCCAGCAGTGAATGGGGGACAGGCGATAACTATGGCTACACCTTC
clone size: .; J gene: TRBJ2-5; V gene: TRBV11-1; D gene: TRBD1; CDR3 protein: CASSPPTGEMETQYF; CDR3 DNA: TGTGCCAGCAGCCCCCCTACAGGGGAAATGGAGACCCAGTACTTC
clone size: .; J gene: TRBJ2-3; V gene: TRBV7-8; D gene: .; CDR3 protein: CASSLVGTGVTDTQYF; CDR3 DNA: TGTGCCAGCAGCTTAGTAGGGACGGGGGTCACAGATACGCAGTATTTT
clone size: .; J gene: TRBJ1-1; V gene: TRBV25-1; D gene: .; CDR3 protein: CASSEEGLGRTFF; CDR3 DNA: TGTGCCAGCAGTGAGGAGGGGCTGGGGAGGACTTTCTTT
clone size: .; J gene: TRBJ2-1; V gene: TRBV27; D gene: .; CDR3 protein: CASSLTGCNEQFF; CDR3 DNA: TGTGCCAGCAGTTTAACGGGGTGCAATGAGCAGTTCTTC
clone size: .; J gene: TRBJ1-6; V gene: TRBV27; D gene: .; CDR3 protein: CASRDGNSPLHF; CDR3 DNA: TGTGCCAGTCGGGACGGTAATTCACCCCTCCACTTT
clone size: .; J gene: TRBJ1-2; V gene: TRBV28; D gene: .; CDR3 protein: CASSLSGNSEYYGYTF; CDR3 DNA: TGTGCCAGCAGTTTAAGTGGGAACAGCGAATACTATGGCTACACCTTC
clone size: .; J gene: TRBJ1-6; V gene: TRBV28; D gene: .; CDR3 protein: CASSPLTGFNSPLHF; CDR3 DNA: TGTGCCAGCAGTCCCCTGACAGGATTTAATTCACCCCTCCACTTT
clone size: .; J gene: TRBJ1-5; V gene: TRBV3-1/TRBV3-2; D gene: TRBD1; CDR3 protein: CASSQGTGGFSQPQHF; CDR3 DNA: TGTGCCAGCAGCCAAGGGACAGGGGGTTTTAGTCAGCCCCAGCATTTT
clone size: .; J gene: TRBJ1-2; V gene: TRBV5-5; D gene: TRBD1; CDR3 protein: CASSLAGGDGYTF; CDR3 DNA: TGTGCCAGCAGCTTGGCAGGGGGCGATGGCTACACCTTC
clone size: .; J gene: TRBJ2-5; V gene: TRBV29-1; D gene: .; CDR3 protein: CSVATGQETQYF; CDR3 DNA: TGCAGCGTCGCGACGGGTCAAGAGACCCAGTACTTC
clone size: .; J gene: TRBJ1-4; V gene: TRBV29-1; D gene: TRBD1; CDR3 protein: CSVEGTGDNEKLFF; CDR3 DNA: TGCAGCGTTGAGGGGACAGGGGATAATGAAAAACTGTTTTTT
clone size: .; J gene: TRBJ1-2; V gene: TRBV4-1; D gene: .; CDR3 protein: CASSQVPHYGYTF; CDR3 DNA: TGCGCCAGCAGCCAAGTGCCCCACTATGGCTACACCTTC
clone size: .; J gene: TRBJ2-4; V gene: TRBV7-8; D gene: TRBD2; CDR3 protein: CASSLYRGSGAKNIQYF; CDR3 DNA: TGTGCCAGCAGCTTATATCGGGGTAGCGGGGCCAAAAACATTCAGTACTTC
clone size: .; J gene: TRBJ2-2; V gene: TRBV9; D gene: .; CDR3 protein: CASSASGPATGELFF; CDR3 DNA: TGTGCCAGCAGCGCCTCGGGCCCCGCAACCGGGGAGCTGTTTTTT
clone size: .; J gene: TRBJ2-7; V gene: TRBV3-1/TRBV3-2; D gene: TRBD2; CDR3 protein: CASSQGLAGIEQYF; CDR3 DNA: TGTGCCAGCAGCCAAGGGCTAGCGGGGATTGAGCAGTACTTC
clone size: .; J gene: TRBJ1-3; V gene: TRBV19; D gene: .; CDR3 protein: CASSTPPGLSGNTIYF; CDR3 DNA: TGTGCCAGTAGTACCCCACCAGGACTCTCTGGAAACACCATATATTTT
clone size: .; J gene: TRBJ2-1; V gene: TRBV7-9; D gene: .; CDR3 protein: CASSLLGDNEQFF; CDR3 DNA: TGTGCCAGCAGCTTATTGGGGGACAATGAGCAGTTCTTC
clone size: once; J gene: TRBJ2-7; V gene: TRBV5-1; D gene: TRBD1; CDR3 protein: CASSWGQGDEQYF; CDR3 DNA: TGCGCCAGCAGTTGGGGACAGGGTGACGAGCAGTACTTC
clone size: .; J gene: TRBJ2-7; V gene: TRBV5-6; D gene: TRBD1; CDR3 protein: CASSVPGQSSYEQYF; CDR3 DNA: TGTGCCAGCAGCGTACCGGGACAGAGCTCCTACGAGCAGTACTTC
clone size: .; J gene: TRBJ1-5; V gene: TRBV18; D gene: .; CDR3 protein: CASSPSRDNDQPQHF; CDR3 DNA: TGTGCCAGCTCACCGTCGCGGGACAACGATCAGCCCCAGCATTTT
clone size: once; J gene: TRBJ1-4; V gene: TRBV12-3/TRBV12-4; D gene: .; CDR3 protein: CASSGTAREKLFF; CDR3 DNA: TGTGCCAGCAGCGGGACCGCCCGTGAAAAACTGTTTTTT
clone size: .; J gene: TRBJ1-5; V gene: TRBV7-6; D gene: TRBD1; CDR3 protein: CASSAQGDQPQHF; CDR3 DNA: TGTGCCAGCAGCGCACAGGGGGATCAGCCCCAGCATTTT
clone size: .; J gene: TRBJ1-5; V gene: TRBV9; D gene: .; CDR3 protein: CASSAGGTVTPNQPQHF; CDR3 DNA: TGTGCCAGCAGCGCTGGCGGGACCGTTACCCCTAATCAGCCCCAGCATTTT
clone size: .; J gene: TRBJ1-4; V gene: TRBV27; D gene: TRBD1; CDR3 protein: CASSSPDRGGKLFF; CDR3 DNA: TGTGCCAGCAGTTCCCCCGACAGGGGAGGAAAACTGTTTTTT
clone size: .; J gene: TRBJ2-7; V gene: TRBV15; D gene: TRBD2; CDR3 protein: CATSRDRVSGSKPYEQYF; CDR3 DNA: TGTGCCACCAGCAGAGATCGGGTTAGCGGGAGCAAACCCTACGAGCAGTACTTC
clone size: .; J gene: TRBJ1-6; V gene: TRBV3-1/TRBV3-2; D gene: TRBD1; CDR3 protein: CASSPQGAGNSPLHF; CDR3 DNA: TGTGCCAGCAGCCCGCAGGGGGCCGGCAATTCACCCCTCCACTTT
clone size: .; J gene: TRBJ2-5; V gene: TRBV6-5; D gene: .; CDR3 protein: CASSRGAQETQYF; CDR3 DNA: TGTGCCAGCTCCCGGGGGGCCCAAGAGACCCAGTACTTC
clone size: .; J gene: TRBJ1-1; V gene: TRBV18; D gene: .; CDR3 protein: CASSPRTGGDGTEAFF; CDR3 DNA: TGTGCCAGCTCACCTCGAACGGGGGGGGACGGCACTGAAGCTTTCTTT
clone size: few; J gene: TRBJ1-5; V gene: TRBV18; D gene: TRBD1; CDR3 protein: CASSDRVRQPQHF; CDR3 DNA: TGTGCCAGCTCTGACAGGGTACGGCAGCCCCAGCATTTT
clone size: .; J gene: TRBJ1-2; V gene: TRBV2; D gene: TRBD1; CDR3 protein: CASSDRQGGLFFGYTF; CDR3 DNA: TGTGCCAGCAGTGACAGACAGGGGGGGTTATTTTTTGGCTACACCTTC
clone size: .; J gene: TRBJ2-7; V gene: TRBV27; D gene: TRBD2; CDR3 protein: CASSRAGGPAHEQYF; CDR3 DNA: TGTGCCAGCAGTCGAGCGGGAGGGCCTGCCCACGAGCAGTACTTC
clone size: few; J gene: TRBJ1-4; V gene: TRBV9; D gene: TRBD1; CDR3 protein: CASSVGQGINEKLFF; CDR3 DNA: TGTGCCAGCAGCGTGGGACAGGGGATTAATGAAAAACTGTTTTTT
clone size: .; J gene: TRBJ1-6; V gene: TRBV11-3; D gene: .; CDR3 protein: CAIAVRGSPLHF; CDR3 DNA: TGTGCCATCGCAGTCCGGGGGTCACCCCTCCACTTT
clone size: .; J gene: TRBJ2-3; V gene: TRBV7-9; D gene: TRBD2; CDR3 protein: CASSATSGTDTQYF; CDR3 DNA: TGTGCCAGCAGCGCCACTAGCGGCACAGATACGCAGTATTTT
clone size: .; J gene: TRBJ1-1; V gene: TRBV29-1; D gene: .; CDR3 protein: CSPRGEAFF; CDR3 DNA: TGCAGCCCCCGAGGTGAAGCTTTCTTT
clone size: .; J gene: TRBJ1-3; V gene: TRBV12-3/TRBV12-4; D gene: .; CDR3 protein: CASSLGPGNTIYF; CDR3 DNA: TGTGCCAGCAGTTTAGGTCCCGGAAACACCATATATTTT
clone size: .; J gene: TRBJ2-1; V gene: TRBV2; D gene: TRBD2; CDR3 protein: CASRLTGTSSYNEQFF; CDR3 DNA: TGTGCCAGCAGACTAACCGGGACTAGCTCCTACAATGAGCAGTTCTTC
clone size: .; J gene: TRBJ2-1; V gene: TRBV4-1; D gene: .; CDR3 protein: CASSREDISFEQFF; CDR3 DNA: TGCGCCAGCAGCCGAGAAGATATCAGTTTTGAACAGTTCTTC
clone size: .; J gene: TRBJ2-5; V gene: TRBV5-6; D gene: .; CDR3 protein: CASSLGAETQYF; CDR3 DNA: TGTGCCAGCAGCTTGGGAGCAGAGACCCAGTACTTC